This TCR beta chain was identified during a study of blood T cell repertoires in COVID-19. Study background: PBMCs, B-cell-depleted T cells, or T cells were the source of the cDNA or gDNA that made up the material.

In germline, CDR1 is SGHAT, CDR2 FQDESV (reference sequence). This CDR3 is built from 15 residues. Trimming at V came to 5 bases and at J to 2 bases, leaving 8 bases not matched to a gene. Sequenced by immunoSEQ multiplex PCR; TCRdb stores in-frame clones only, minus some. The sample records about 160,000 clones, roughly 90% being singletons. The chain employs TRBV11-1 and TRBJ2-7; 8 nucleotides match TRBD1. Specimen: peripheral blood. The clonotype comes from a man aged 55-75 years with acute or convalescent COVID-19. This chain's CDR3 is CASSQDRGGTYEQYF. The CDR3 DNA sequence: TGTGCCAGCAGCCAAGACAGGGGTGGGACCTACGAGCAGTACTTC.